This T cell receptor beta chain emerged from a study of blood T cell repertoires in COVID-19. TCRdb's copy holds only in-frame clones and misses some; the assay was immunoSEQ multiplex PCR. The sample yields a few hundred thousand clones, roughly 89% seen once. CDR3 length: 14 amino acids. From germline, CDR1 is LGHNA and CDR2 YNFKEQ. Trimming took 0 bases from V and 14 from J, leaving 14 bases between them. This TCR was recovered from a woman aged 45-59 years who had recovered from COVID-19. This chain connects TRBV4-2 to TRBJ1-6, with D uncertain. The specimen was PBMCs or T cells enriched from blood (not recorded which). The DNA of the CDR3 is TGTGCCAGCAGCCAAGATCAGGATCTCTTGGCCCTCCACTTT. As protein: CASSQDQDLLALHF.